The present entry profiles one TCR beta chain with its context. Its antigen is still unknown. PCR employed 60 Vbeta and 13 Jbeta primers. Generated by immunoSEQ multiplex PCR, the TCRdb table keeps only in-frame clones and is missing some. The table records 110,000 to 150,000 clones, around 70% of them present only once. This sample was included in a study of cytomegalovirus exposure and HLA in healthy donors. Study-level findings and limits: Reported performance of the classifier showed diagnosis of cytomegalovirus status with high specificity and sensitivity. The productive fraction for most TCR beta V segments was about 87% or about 30% in an earlier analysis. A few CMV-associated chains were confirmed in vitro to be specific for CMV antigens.

The sample comprised PBMCs. This sequence was found in a woman aged 25 to 39 in good health and CMV-seronegative.

CDR3 nucleotides: TGTGCCAGCAGCGAACCCATAGCGGGAGTACACGAGCAGTACTTC. Residues: CASSEPIAGVHEQYF. V usage is TRBV5-4 and J usage is TRBJ2-7; TRBD2 agrees at 9 bases. The germline V gene encodes CDR1 SGHNT and CDR2 YYREEE (reference sequence). After removal of 4 bases from V and 5 bases from J, the junction contained 10 bases not matched to a gene. The CDR3 totals 15 residues.